Only a few counts were recorded for the clone carrying this T cell receptor (beta chain). The record originates from a study of blood T cell repertoires in COVID-19. The germline V gene encodes CDR1 KGHSH and CDR2 LQKENI. Trimming removed 4 bases from V and 5 bases from J, with 9 bases in between. The CDR3 has 13 residues. The method was immunoSEQ multiplex PCR; TCRdb's version includes in-frame clones alone and lacks a portion of them. Of about 190,000 clones in the sample, around four fifths were seen once. V is TRBV18 and J is TRBJ2-1, with a weak D call TRBD2 (5 bases). The receptor comes from a woman in her 70s with active or convalescent COVID-19. The sequenced sample consisted of peripheral blood. CDR3 nucleotides: TGTGCCAGCTCACAGGCAGCGGACAATGAGCAGTTCTTC. It is translated as CASSQAADNEQFF.